These 30 T cell receptor beta chains originate from one sample sequenced in a study of CD8+ T cells in alopecia areata. The treatment is: oral pan-JAK inhibitor, 5-10 mg twice daily. Following extraction, RNA underwent reverse transcription to cDNA, which served as the sequencing template. Profiling relied on immunoSEQ multiplex PCR, and the TCRdb table lists in-frame clones only, not all of them. The sample has fewer than 100,000 clones, about 71% seen once; the top ten hold roughly 17%. Sequencing was performed on CD8+ T cells sorted from blood, taken around week 42, from a patient treated with tofacitinib. The receptors were sampled from a human donor with alopecia areata.

This clone was seen a few times. V and J are TRBV7-2 and TRBJ2-2, with D maybe TRBD1 (6 bases). The V end lost 5 bases, the J end lost 0 bases, and 10 bases lay between the germline ends. The germline CDR1 and CDR2 sequences are SGHTA and FQGNSA. The CDR3 is made up of 15 amino acids. The CDR3: CASSSRGPNTGELFF. In DNA, the CDR3 is TGTGCCAGCAGCAGCAGGGGCCCGAACACCGGGGAGCTGTTTTTT.

The chain recombines TRBV19 with TRBJ2-3, with D maybe TRBD2 (5 bases). From germline, CDR1 is LNHDA and CDR2 SQIVND (reference sequence). V lost 7 bases and J lost 6, with 8 bases in between. The CDR3 contains 11 residues. The CDR3 DNA follows: TGTGCCAGTACCCCGGGGGATACGCAGTATTTT. Translated, it gives CASTPGDTQYF.

J is TRBJ1-1 and V is TRBV5-4; D call uncertain. The CDR3 sequence is 14 residues long. Germline assignment: CDR1 SGHNT and CDR2 YYREEE (reference sequence). V was cut by 5 bases and J by 1 base, with 12 bases left in between. The CDR3 reads CASRSRTGNTEAFF. CDR3 bases: TGTGCCAGCAGATCCAGGACGGGGAACACTGAAGCTTTCTTT.

The genes are TRBV11-2 and TRBJ2-3; 13 positions match TRBD2. CDR3 length: 16 amino acids. Germline V CDR1 and CDR2: SGHAT, FQNNGV. The V segment lost 5 bases and the J segment 2 bases; nucleotides outside the gene matches: 4. CDR3 in amino acids: CASSPGLAGDTDTQYF. Here the CDR3 DNA reads TGTGCCAGCAGCCCCGGACTAGCGGGGGACACAGATACGCAGTATTTT.

The gene calls are TRBV25-1 and TRBJ2-7; D is unclear. The CDR3 loop spans 12 amino acids. V was shortened by 2 bases and J by 3 bases, with 5 bases between the two germline ends. Per the germline V gene, CDR1 is MGHDK and CDR2 is SYGVNS. CDR3 sequence: CASSEGDYEQYF. Here the CDR3 DNA reads TGTGCCAGCAGTGAAGGTGACTACGAGCAGTACTTC.

The rearrangement joins TRBV30 to TRBJ1-1; D perhaps matches TRBD1 (5 bases). Germline CDR1 reads GTSNPN; CDR2 reads SVGIG (reference sequence). CDR3 length: 12 amino acids. CDR3 nucleotide sequence: TGTGCGGGAGGGTACGGGGGCACTGAAGCTTTCTTT. It specifies CAGGYGGTEAFF.

The chain combines TRBV30 with TRBJ1-1; weak D call: TRBD1 (5 bases). The CDR3 totals 13 residues. The germline V gene encodes CDR1 GTSNPN and CDR2 SVGIG (reference sequence). V gave up 2 bases and J gave up 1 base, with 8 bases separating them. The CDR3 DNA follows: TGTGCCTGGAGTTCAGGGACGAACACTGAAGCTTTCTTT. It yields the protein CAWSSGTNTEAFF.

The chain combines TRBV7-2 with TRBJ2-3; TRBD2 aligns across 7 bases. The CDR3 loop spans 15 amino acids. V lost 5 bases and J lost 4; bases outside the gene matches: 9. CDR1 and CDR2 (germline): SGHTA, FQGNSA. The CDR3 bases are TGTGCCAGCAGCCGCCTTACTAGCGTTTCAGATACGCAGTATTTT. It yields the protein CASSRLTSVSDTQYF.

The rearrangement uses TRBV5-6 and TRBJ2-6; D is uncertain. This CDR3 contains 14 residues. V was cut by 1 base and J by 1 base, with 3 bases left in between. Germline V gene lookup returns CDR1 SGHDT and CDR2 YYEEEE. CDR3 in amino acids: CASSLQSGANVLTF. CDR3 nucleotide sequence: TGTGCCAGCAGCTTGCAATCTGGGGCCAACGTCCTGACTTTC.

The genes are TRBV6-5 and TRBJ1-2; D remains unclear. The CDR3 is 14 residues long. V lost 6 bases, J lost 1 base, and 12 bases lay in between. Looked up from germline, CDR1 is MNHEY and CDR2 is SVGAGI. CDR3 amino acids: CASRTLSLNYGYTF. In nucleotides, the CDR3 is TGTGCCAGCAGGACTCTTTCTCTTAACTATGGCTACACCTTC.

This clone was recorded only once. The chain carries TRBV12-5 and TRBJ2-1, with D possibly being TRBD2 (6 bases). The CDR3 runs to 15 residues. The V end was cut by 4 bases, the J end by 8 bases, with 18 bases between. CDR1 LGHNT and CDR2 FRNRAP come from the germline V gene. The CDR3 sequence is CASGSPLAGLDEQFF. The CDR3, as DNA: TGTGCTAGTGGTTCCCCGTTGGCGGGATTAGATGAGCAGTTCTTC.

The chain carries TRBV12-5 and TRBJ2-7, with D possibly being TRBD1 (6 bases). This CDR3 comprises 16 residues. From germline, CDR1 is LGHNT and CDR2 FRNRAP. Deletions cut 5 bases from V and 2 bases from J, with 19 bases between. As DNA, the CDR3 is TGTGCTAGTGGTGACCCTGGGGCAGGGGATCCCTACGAGCAGTACTTC. Protein: CASGDPGAGDPYEQYF.

V is TRBV4-3 and J is TRBJ2-6; maybe TRBD1 (5 bases). V lost 0 bases, J lost 2 bases, and 8 bases lay in between. Germline V gene data show CDR1 as LGHNA and CDR2 as YSLEER. The CDR3 length is 16 residues. CDR3 sequence: CASSQDWGAGANVLTF. The CDR3 DNA sequence: TGCGCCAGCAGCCAAGATTGGGGCGCTGGGGCCAACGTCCTGACTTTC.

The chain uses TRBV29-1 and TRBJ2-3; D gene uncertain. The length of the CDR3 is 10 residues. Trimming shortened V by 7 bases and J by 4 bases, and 6 bases separated the two germline ends. Germline-derived CDR1 and CDR2 are SQVTM and ANQGSEA. The CDR3, as DNA: TGCAGCGCTTTATCAGATACGCAGTATTTT. Amino acids: CSALSDTQYF.

This rearrangement joins TRBV6-5 to TRBJ2-3; D is unresolved. This CDR3 spans 12 amino acids. V lost 7 bases, J lost 2 bases, and 7 bases lay in between. CDR1 is MNHEY and CDR2 is SVGAGI in the germline V gene. CDR3 nucleotide sequence: TGTGCCAGCAATTTCCCCACAGATACGCAGTATTTT. Protein sequence: CASNFPTDTQYF.

The chain is built from TRBV7-9 and TRBJ2-1, with TRBD2 identical over 10 bases. The germline CDR1 and CDR2 sequences are SEHNR and FQNEAQ (reference sequence). V lost 1 base, J lost 7 bases, and 7 bases stayed unmatched. CDR3 length: 16 residues. The CDR3 nucleotides read TGTGCCAGCAGCTTAGGGGGACTAGCGACGACTAATGAGCAGTTCTTC. Protein sequence: CASSLGGLATTNEQFF.

V usage is TRBV6-5 and J usage is TRBJ2-5; D gene unclear. The CDR3 covers 11 residues. V was cut by 2 bases and J by 4 bases, with 2 bases left in between. Looked up from germline, CDR1 is MNHEY and CDR2 is SVGAGI. CDR3 DNA sequence: TGTGCCAGCAGTTACGGAGAGACCCAGTACTTC. Its translation: CASSYGETQYF.

V gene TRBV7-3 combines with J gene TRBJ2-3; 10 bases are shared with TRBD2. V dropped 6 bases and J dropped 5; count of bases not matched to a gene: 2. CDR3 length: 13 amino acids. Germline CDR1 SGHTA, CDR2 FQGTGA. The CDR3 bases are TGTGCCAGCAGTAGCGGGGGGATAGATACGCAGTATTTT. The encoded protein is CASSSGGIDTQYF. The full variable domain, with the rest looked up from reference TRBV7-3 and TRBJ2-3, is GAGVSQTPSNKVTEKGKYVELRCDPISGHTALYWYRQSLGQGPEFLIYFQGTGAADDSGLPNDRFFAVRPEGSVSTLKIQRTERGDSAVYLCASSSGGIDTQYFGPGTRLTVL.

This clone was recorded once. V is TRBV5-6 and J is TRBJ2-2, with D possibly matching TRBD1 (5 bases). V was shortened by 5 bases and J by 0 bases, with 11 bases between the two germline ends. This CDR3 is 15 amino acids long. Germline CDR1 and CDR2: SGHDT and YYEEEE. CDR3 coding DNA: TGTGCCAGCAGTCCCGAAGGGGCGAACACCGGGGAGCTGTTTTTT. This codes for CASSPEGANTGELFF.

This chain joins TRBV6-5 and TRBJ2-1; weak D call: TRBD2 (5 bases). The CDR3 runs to 11 residues. With 9 bases removed from V and 3 bases from J, the gap between germline ends came to 6 bases. CDR1 and CDR2 from the germline V gene are MNHEY and SVGAGI. DNA of the CDR3: TGTGCCAGTCGGGGCTACAATGAGCAGTTCTTC. It encodes CASRGYNEQFF.

This clone is a singleton in its sample. The chain carries TRBV5-6 and TRBJ2-1; the D is unclear. This CDR3 has 12 amino acids. Deletions cut 1 base from V and 15 bases from J, with 14 bases between. CDR1 is SGHDT, CDR2 YYEEEE, per germline. As DNA, the CDR3 is TGTGCCAGCAGCTTGTCCGACTCTTTACCGTTCTTC. Its protein product is CASSLSDSLPFF.

This chain uses TRBV27 with TRBJ1-2; 10 bases agree with TRBD1. The CDR3 runs 18 residues. The germline V gene encodes CDR1 MNHEY and CDR2 SMNVEV (reference sequence). Unmatched junction bases numbered 19, after V lost 5 bases and J lost 7 bases. The CDR3 reads CASSQSLTGGGGPRGYTF. The CDR3, as DNA: TGTGCCAGCAGTCAATCCCTGACAGGGGGCGGGGGTCCTCGTGGCTACACCTTC.

The chain carries TRBV19 and TRBJ2-5, with 13 bases aligning to TRBD2. CDR3 length equals 15 residues. Germline V gene sequence: CDR1 LNHDA, CDR2 SQIVND (reference sequence). After removal of 9 bases from V and 1 base from J, the junction contained 5 bases not matched to a gene. The CDR3 loop reads CASSGLAGVQETQYF. The DNA of the CDR3 is TGTGCCAGCAGCGGACTAGCGGGGGTCCAAGAGACCCAGTACTTC.

In this sample, this clone turned up once. The chain carries TRBV4-3 and TRBJ1-1, with D unclear. The CDR3 contains 12 residues. The V gene's germline CDR1 is LGHNA and CDR2 YSLEER. Between the trimmed V and J ends, which lost 4 bases and 1 base, there was a span of 4 bases. The CDR3 sequence: CASSLGNTEAFF. CDR3 sequence (DNA): TGCGCCAGCAGCCTGGGGAACACTGAAGCTTTCTTT.

A note on this clone: The sample contains more than one DNA sequence encoding this CDR3. The CDR3 DNA sequence: TGTGCCAGCAGCCCTGGGGGTAACTATGGCTACACCTTC. Protein: CASSPGGNYGYTF. The chain recombines TRBV25-1 with TRBJ1-2, with D possibly matching TRBD1 (5 bases). CDR1 and CDR2 (germline): MGHDK, SYGVNS. This CDR3 has 13 amino acids. Trimming stripped 6 bases from V and 1 base from J, with 9 bases between.

The chain carries TRBV19 and TRBJ1-2; TRBD1 is a possible D gene (5 bases). The CDR3 extends over 14 amino acids. Trimming cost V 6 bases and J 3 bases, with 14 bases left between them. Germline V gene sequence: CDR1 LNHDA, CDR2 SQIVND (reference sequence). CDR3 amino acids: CASSLYRRDYGYTF. The CDR3 DNA reads TGTGCCAGTAGCCTCTACAGGAGGGACTATGGCTACACCTTC. The full variable domain, completed using reference TRBV19 and TRBJ1-2, is DGGITQSPKYLFRKEGQNVTLSCEQNLNHDAMYWYRQDPGQGLRLIYYSQIVNDFQKGDIAEGYSVSREKKESFPLTVTSAQKNPTAFYLCASSLYRRDYGYTFGSGTRLTVV.

This clone appeared a few times. V usage is TRBV29-1 and J usage is TRBJ1-1; no clear D gene. V dropped 6 bases and J dropped 0 bases, with 14 bases sitting between them. This CDR3 is 14 amino acids long. Germline V gives CDR1 SQVTM, CDR2 ANQGSEA. Written as DNA, the CDR3 is TGCAGCGTCCCACCGGGGAACATGAACACTGAAGCTTTCTTT. Protein product: CSVPPGNMNTEAFF.

A word on this clone: The sample holds other DNA sequences that translate to the same CDR3. The J gene is TRBJ2-1, the V gene TRBV30, with 11 bases lining up with TRBD2. This CDR3 spans 15 amino acids. Germline V gives CDR1 GTSNPN, CDR2 SVGIG (reference sequence). Losses at the gene ends were 3 bases for V and 4 bases for J; bases not matched to a gene: 5. The CDR3 DNA is TGTGCCTGGAGCGAGACTAGCGGGGCGTACAATGAGCAGTTCTTC. Residues: CAWSETSGAYNEQFF.

J is TRBJ2-2 and V is TRBV6-1; 7 bases match TRBD2. This CDR3 region has 15 residues. Germline V gene lookup returns CDR1 MNHNS and CDR2 SASEGT. The V gene end was trimmed by 10 bases and the J gene end by 4 bases; junction bases not matched to a gene: 12. CDR3 loop: CATTRDPGGTGELFF. The CDR3 DNA reads TGTGCCACCACTCGAGATCCGGGGGGCACCGGGGAGCTGTTTTTT.

The chain joins TRBV6-6 to TRBJ2-7, with D possibly matching TRBD1 (5 bases). Germline V gene data show CDR1 as MNHNY and CDR2 as SVGAGI (reference sequence). The germline V and J ends were trimmed by 6 bases and 4 bases, with 10 bases remaining between them. This CDR3 has 12 residues. The CDR3 nucleotides read TGTGCCAGCAGAGACCAGGGTTACGAGCAGTACTTC. Its protein product is CASRDQGYEQYF.